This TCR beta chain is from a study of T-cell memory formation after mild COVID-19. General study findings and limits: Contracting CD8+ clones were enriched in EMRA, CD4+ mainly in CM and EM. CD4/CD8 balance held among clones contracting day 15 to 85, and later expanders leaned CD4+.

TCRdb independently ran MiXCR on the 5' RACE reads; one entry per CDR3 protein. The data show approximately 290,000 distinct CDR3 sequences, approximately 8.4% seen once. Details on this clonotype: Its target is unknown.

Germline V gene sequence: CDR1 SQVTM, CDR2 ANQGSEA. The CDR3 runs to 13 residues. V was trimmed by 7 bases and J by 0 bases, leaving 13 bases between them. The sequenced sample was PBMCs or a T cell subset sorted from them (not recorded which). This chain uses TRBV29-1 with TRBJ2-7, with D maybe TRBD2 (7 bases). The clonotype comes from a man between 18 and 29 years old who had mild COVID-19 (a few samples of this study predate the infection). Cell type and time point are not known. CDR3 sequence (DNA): TGCAGCGCCCAAGGGGGGGGCTCCTACGAGCAGTACTTC. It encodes CSAQGGGSYEQYF.